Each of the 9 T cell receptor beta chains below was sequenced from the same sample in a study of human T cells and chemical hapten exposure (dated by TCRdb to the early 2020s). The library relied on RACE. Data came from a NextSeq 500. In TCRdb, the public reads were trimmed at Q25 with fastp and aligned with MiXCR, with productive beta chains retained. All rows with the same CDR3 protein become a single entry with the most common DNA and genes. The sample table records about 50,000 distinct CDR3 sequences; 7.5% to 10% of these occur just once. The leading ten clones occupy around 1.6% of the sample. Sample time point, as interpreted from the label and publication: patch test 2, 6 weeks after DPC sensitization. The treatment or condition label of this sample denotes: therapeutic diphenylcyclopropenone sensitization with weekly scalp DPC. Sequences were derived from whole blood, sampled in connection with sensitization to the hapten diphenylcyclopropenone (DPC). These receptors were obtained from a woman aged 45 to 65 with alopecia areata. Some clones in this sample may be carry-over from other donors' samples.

The CDR3 DNA reads as TGTGCCAGCAGTGCTTTTGGGGGTGTAAAGACTGAAGCTTTCTTT. It encodes CASSAFGGVKTEAFF. The rearrangement uses TRBV6-2 or TRBV6-3 and TRBJ1-1, with D possibly TRBD1 on 5 matching bases. The CDR3 consists of 15 residues. From germline, CDR1 is MNHEY and CDR2 SVGEGT. Trimming removed 5 bases from V and 5 bases from J, with 18 bases in between.

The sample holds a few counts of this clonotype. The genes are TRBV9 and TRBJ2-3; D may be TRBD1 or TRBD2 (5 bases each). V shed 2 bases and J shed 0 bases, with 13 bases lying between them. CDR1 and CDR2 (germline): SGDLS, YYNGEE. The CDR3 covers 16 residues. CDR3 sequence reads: CASSVFGTTSTDTQYF. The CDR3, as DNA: TGTGCCAGCAGCGTGTTCGGGACCACTAGCACAGATACGCAGTATTTT.

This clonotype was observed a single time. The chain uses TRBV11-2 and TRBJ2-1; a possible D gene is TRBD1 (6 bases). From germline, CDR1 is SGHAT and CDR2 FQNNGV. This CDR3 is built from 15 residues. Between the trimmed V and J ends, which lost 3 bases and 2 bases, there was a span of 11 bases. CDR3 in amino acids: CASSFQTGTYNEQFF. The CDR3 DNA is TGTGCCAGCAGCTTCCAGACAGGAACCTACAATGAGCAGTTCTTC.

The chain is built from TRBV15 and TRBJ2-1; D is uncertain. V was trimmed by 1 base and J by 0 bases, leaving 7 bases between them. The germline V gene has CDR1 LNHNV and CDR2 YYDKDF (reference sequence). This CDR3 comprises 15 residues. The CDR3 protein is CATSRAHSSYNEQFF. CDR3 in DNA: TGTGCCACCAGCAGAGCTCACAGCTCCTACAATGAGCAGTTCTTC.

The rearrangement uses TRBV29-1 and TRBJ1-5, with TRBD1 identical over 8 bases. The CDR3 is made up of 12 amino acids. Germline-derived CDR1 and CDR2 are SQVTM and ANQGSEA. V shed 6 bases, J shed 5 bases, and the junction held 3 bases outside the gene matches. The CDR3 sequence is CSVSDRDQPQHF. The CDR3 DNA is TGCAGCGTCTCGGACAGGGATCAGCCCCAGCATTTT. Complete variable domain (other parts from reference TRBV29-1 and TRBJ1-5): SAVISQKPSRDICQRGTSLTIQCQVDSQVTMMFWYRQQPGQSLTLIATANQGSEATYESGFVIDKFPISRPNLTFSTLTVSNMSPEDSSIYLCSVSDRDQPQHFGDGTRLSIL.

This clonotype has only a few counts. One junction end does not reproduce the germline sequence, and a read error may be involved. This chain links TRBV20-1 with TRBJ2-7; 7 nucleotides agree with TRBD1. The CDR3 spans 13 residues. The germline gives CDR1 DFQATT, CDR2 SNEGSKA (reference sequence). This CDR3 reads CSARDRATYEQYF. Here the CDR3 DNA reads TGCAGTGCAAGAGACAGGGCTACCTACGAGCAGTACTTC.

CDR3 DNA: TGTGCCAGCAGTTTAATCCCAGACAGGGCCTACACCTTC. Amino acids: CASSLIPDRAYTF. This rearrangement joins TRBV12-3 or TRBV12-4 to TRBJ1-2, with 7 bases aligning to TRBD1. The CDR3 length is 13 residues. The junction had 7 bases not matched to a gene; V was cut back by 2 bases and J by 10 bases.

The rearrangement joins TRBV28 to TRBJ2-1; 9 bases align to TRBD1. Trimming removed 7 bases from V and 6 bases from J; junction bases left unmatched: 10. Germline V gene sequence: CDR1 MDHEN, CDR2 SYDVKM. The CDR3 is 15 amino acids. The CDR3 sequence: CASNLQDRGSNEQFF. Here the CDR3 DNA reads TGTGCCAGCAATTTGCAGGACAGGGGAAGCAATGAGCAGTTCTTC.

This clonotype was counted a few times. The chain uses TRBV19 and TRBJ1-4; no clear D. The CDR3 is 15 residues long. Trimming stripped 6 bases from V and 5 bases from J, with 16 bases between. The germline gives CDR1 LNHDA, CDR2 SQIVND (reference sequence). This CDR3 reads CASRFRVVGNEKLFF. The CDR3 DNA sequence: TGTGCCAGTAGGTTTCGAGTGGTGGGGAATGAAAAACTGTTTTTT.